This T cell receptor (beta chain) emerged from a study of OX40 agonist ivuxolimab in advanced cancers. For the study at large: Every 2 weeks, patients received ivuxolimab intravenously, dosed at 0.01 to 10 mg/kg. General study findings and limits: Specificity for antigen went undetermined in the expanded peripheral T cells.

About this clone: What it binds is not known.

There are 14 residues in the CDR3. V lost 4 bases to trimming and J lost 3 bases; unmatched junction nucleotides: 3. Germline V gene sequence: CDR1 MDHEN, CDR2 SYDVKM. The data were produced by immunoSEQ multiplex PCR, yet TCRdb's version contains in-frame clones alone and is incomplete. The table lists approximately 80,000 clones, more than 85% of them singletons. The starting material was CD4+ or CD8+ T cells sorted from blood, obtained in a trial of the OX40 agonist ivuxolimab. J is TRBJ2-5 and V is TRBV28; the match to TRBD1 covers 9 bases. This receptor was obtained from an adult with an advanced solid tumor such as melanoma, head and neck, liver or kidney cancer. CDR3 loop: CASSSGQGKETQYF. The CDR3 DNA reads TGTGCCAGCAGTTCGGGACAGGGTAAAGAGACCCAGTACTTC.